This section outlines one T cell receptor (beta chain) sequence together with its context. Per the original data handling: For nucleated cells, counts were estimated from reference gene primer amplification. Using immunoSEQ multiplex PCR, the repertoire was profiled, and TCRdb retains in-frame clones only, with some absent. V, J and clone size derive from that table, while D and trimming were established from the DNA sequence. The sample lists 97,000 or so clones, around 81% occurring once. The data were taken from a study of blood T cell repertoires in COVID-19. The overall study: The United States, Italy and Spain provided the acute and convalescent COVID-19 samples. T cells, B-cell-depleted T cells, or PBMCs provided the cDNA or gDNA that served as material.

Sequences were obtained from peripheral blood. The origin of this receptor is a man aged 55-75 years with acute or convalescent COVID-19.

The CDR3 sequence is CAASGGTNEQFF. The DNA of the CDR3 is TGTGCCGCTAGCGGGGGGACCAATGAGCAGTTCTTC. J is TRBJ2-1 and V is TRBV10-3, with TRBD2 matching over 11 bases. CDR3 length: 12 amino acids. Germline values: CDR1 ENHRY, CDR2 SYGVKD. With V trimmed by 11 bases and J by 6 bases, 3 bases remained unmatched.